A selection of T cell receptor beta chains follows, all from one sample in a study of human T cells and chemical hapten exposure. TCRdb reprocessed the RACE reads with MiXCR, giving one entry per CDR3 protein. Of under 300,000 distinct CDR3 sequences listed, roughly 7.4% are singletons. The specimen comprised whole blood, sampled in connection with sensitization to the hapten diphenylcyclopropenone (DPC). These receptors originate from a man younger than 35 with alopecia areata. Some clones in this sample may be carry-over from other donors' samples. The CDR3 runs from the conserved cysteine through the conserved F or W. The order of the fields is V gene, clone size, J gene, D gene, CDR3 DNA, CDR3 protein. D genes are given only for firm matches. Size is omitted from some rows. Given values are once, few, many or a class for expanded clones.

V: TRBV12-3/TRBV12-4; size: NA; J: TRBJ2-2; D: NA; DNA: TGTGCCAGCAGTTTGTTGCAGGAGACCGGGGAGCTGTTTTTT; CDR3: CASSLLQETGELFF
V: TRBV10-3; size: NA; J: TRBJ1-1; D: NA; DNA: TGTGCCATCAGTGAGTCGACGGGAGGGGGAAGCACTGAAGCTTTCTTT; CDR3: CAISESTGGGSTEAFF
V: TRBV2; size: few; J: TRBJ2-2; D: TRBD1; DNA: TGTGCCAGAGCCGGGACAGGGGCCGGGGAGCTGTTTTTT; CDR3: CARAGTGAGELFF
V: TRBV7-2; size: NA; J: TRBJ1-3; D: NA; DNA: TGTGCCAGCAGCTCCCGAGGGGCGAACTCTGGAAACACCATATATTTT; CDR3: CASSSRGANSGNTIYF
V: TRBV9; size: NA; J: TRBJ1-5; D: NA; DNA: TGTGCCAGCAGCCCGGGACCGGCAAGGCCCCAGCATTTT; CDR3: CASSPGPARPQHF
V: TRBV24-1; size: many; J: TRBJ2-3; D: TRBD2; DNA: TGTGCCACCAGTGAGAGCTCCGGGACTAGCGGGGGAGATACGCAGTATTTT; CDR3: CATSESSGTSGGDTQYF
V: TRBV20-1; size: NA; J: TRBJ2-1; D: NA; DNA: TGCAGTGCTAGAGATCCGTGGGTAGATGAGCAGTTCTTC; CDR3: CSARDPWVDEQFF
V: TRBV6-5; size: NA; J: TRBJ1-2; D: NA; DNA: TGTGCCAGCACCGAACACAGGGCTAACTATGGCTACACCTTC; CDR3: CASTEHRANYGYTF
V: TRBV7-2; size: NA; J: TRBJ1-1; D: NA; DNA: TGTGCCAGCAGCTGGGGTTGGTCCGAAGCTTTCTTT; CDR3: CASSWGWSEAFF
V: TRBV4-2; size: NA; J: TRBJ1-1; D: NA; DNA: TGTGCCAGCAGCCAAGACACCATGAACACTGAAGCTTTCTTT; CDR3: CASSQDTMNTEAFF
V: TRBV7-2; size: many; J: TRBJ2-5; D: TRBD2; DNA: TGTGCCAGCAGCCCGACCCCCCTGCCGGGGGGGCCCGAGACCCAGTACTTC; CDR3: CASSPTPLPGGPETQYF
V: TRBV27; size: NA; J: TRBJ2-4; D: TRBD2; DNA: TGTGCCACCCAGAGGACTAGCGGGGGTTTCGGCGCCAAAAACATTCAGTACTTC; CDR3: CATQRTSGGFGAKNIQYF
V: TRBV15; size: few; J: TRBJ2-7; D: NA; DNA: TGTGCCACCAGCAGAGATTGGGTCCGCGTTCCATACGAGCAGTACTTC; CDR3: CATSRDWVRVPYEQYF
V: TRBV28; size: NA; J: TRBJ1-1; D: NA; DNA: TGTGCCAGCAGTTTAAGAAGGGTCAGAGGAGCTTTCTTT; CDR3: CASSLRRVRGAFF